Listed below are T cell receptor beta chains from one sample, sequenced in a study of cytomegalovirus exposure and HLA in healthy donors. Profiled with immunoSEQ multiplex PCR; TCRdb holds only in-frame clones, not every one. This sample yields some 130,000 clones, of which around three quarters are seen a single time; about 6.8% belongs to the top ten. The sequenced material came from PBMCs. The receptors stem from a man in his forties or fifties in good health and CMV-seropositive. The CDR3 runs from the conserved cysteine through the conserved F or W. Fields, in order: clone size, V gene, J gene, D gene, CDR3 protein, CDR3 DNA. The D gene is left open where the match is weak. Not all rows give a size; the values are once, few, many and, for expanded clones, a class.

.	TRBV7-9	TRBJ2-2	.	CASSNSRGRRDKNTGELFF	TGTGCCAGCAGCAACTCGCGGGGCCGCCGGGATAAGAACACCGGGGAGCTGTTTTTT
few	TRBV19	TRBJ1-2	TRBD1	CASGDRLNYGYTF	TGTGCCAGTGGGGACAGACTTAACTATGGCTACACCTTC
.	TRBV5-1	TRBJ2-7	.	CASSLEELYEQYF	TGCGCCAGCAGCTTAGAGGAGCTCTACGAGCAGTACTTC
.	TRBV29-1	TRBJ1-1	.	CSAKIADTEAFF	TGCAGCGCCAAGATAGCTGACACTGAAGCTTTCTTT
.	TRBV25-1	TRBJ2-7	TRBD1	CASSNYRGEQYF	TGTGCCAGCAGTAACTACAGGGGGGAGCAGTACTTC
.	TRBV5-1	TRBJ1-6	TRBD1	CASSLGQGSSPLHF	TGCGCCAGCAGCTTGGGACAGGGTAGTTCACCCCTCCACTTT
.	TRBV10-1	TRBJ2-3	.	CASRADSGTDTQYF	TGCGCCTCGAGGGCGGATTCGGGCACAGATACGCAGTATTTT
.	TRBV19	TRBJ1-4	.	CAIGLDEKLFF	TGTGCCATCGGACTAGATGAAAAACTGTTTTTT
once	TRBV10-3	TRBJ1-5	TRBD1	CAIRDDRGGNQPQHF	TGTGCCATCAGGGACGACAGGGGAGGCAATCAGCCCCAGCATTTT
.	TRBV7-2	TRBJ2-3	.	CASSLEARSTDTQYF	TGTGCCAGCAGCTTAGAAGCTAGGAGCACAGATACGCAGTATTTT
.	TRBV27	TRBJ1-1	TRBD1	CASSSHRTGLDTEAFF	TGTGCCAGCAGTTCCCACAGGACAGGGCTGGACACTGAAGCTTTCTTT
once	TRBV14	TRBJ2-6	.	CASSQPKFTGVTGANVLTF	TGTGCCAGCAGCCAGCCCAAATTCACAGGAGTGACTGGGGCCAACGTCCTGACTTTC
once	TRBV6-4	TRBJ2-1	TRBD2	CASSDSAGTTYNEQFF	TGTGCCAGCAGTGACTCAGCGGGGACGACCTACAATGAGCAGTTCTTC
.	TRBV5-5	TRBJ2-7	TRBD2	CASSFSGTYEQYF	TGTGCCAGCAGCTTTAGCGGGACCTACGAGCAGTACTTC
.	TRBV5-1	TRBJ2-1	TRBD2	CASSSTSGSYNEQFF	TGCGCCAGCAGCTCGACTAGCGGATCCTACAATGAGCAGTTCTTC
.	TRBV29-1	TRBJ2-7	TRBD1	CSAWTGTEQYF	TGCAGCGCCTGGACAGGGACCGAGCAGTACTTC
.	TRBV6-1	TRBJ2-5	.	CASNHGETQYF	TGTGCCAGCAATCACGGGGAGACCCAGTACTTC
.	TRBV27	TRBJ2-1	TRBD2	CATWTSGNNEQFF	TGTGCCACCTGGACTAGCGGCAACAATGAGCAGTTCTTC
.	TRBV6-5	TRBJ1-2	.	CASSYSGGKAEGYTF	TGTGCCAGCAGTTACTCCGGGGGAAAAGCGGAAGGCTACACCTTC
.	TRBV12-5	TRBJ1-1	TRBD1	CASGLVQGGTEAFF	TGTGCTAGTGGTTTGGTACAGGGGGGCACTGAAGCTTTCTTT
few	TRBV2	TRBJ1-5	.	CASSEDWGGRQPQHF	TGTGCCAGCAGTGAGGATTGGGGGGGGCGGCAGCCCCAGCATTTT
.	TRBV7-8	TRBJ2-5	TRBD1	CASSANRGRRLETQYF	TGTGCCAGCAGCGCCAACAGGGGGCGAAGATTAGAGACCCAGTACTTC
.	TRBV9	TRBJ2-7	.	CASSALFYEQYF	TGTGCCAGCAGCGCACTTTTCTACGAGCAGTACTTC
.	TRBV7-9	TRBJ1-1	.	CASSQIPRGTEAFF	TGTGCCAGCAGCCAGATCCCCAGGGGCACTGAAGCTTTCTTT
.	TRBV4-1	TRBJ2-7	.	CASSLGPYYEQYF	TGCGCCAGCAGCCTGGGCCCCTACTACGAGCAGTACTTC
.	TRBV5-5	TRBJ1-2	.	CASSLDWYLGYGYTF	TGTGCCAGCAGCTTGGACTGGTACCTAGGCTATGGCTACACCTTC
.	TRBV6-1	TRBJ2-1	TRBD2	CASSEAGGYNEQFF	TGTGCCAGCAGTGAAGCGGGAGGGTACAATGAGCAGTTCTTC
.	TRBV7-8	TRBJ1-5	TRBD1	CASSQSRDRANSNQPQHF	TGTGCCAGCAGCCAGTCCCGGGACAGGGCAAATAGCAATCAGCCCCAGCATTTT
.	TRBV5-5	TRBJ1-3	.	CASSLVPGGSGNTIYF	TGTGCCAGCAGCTTGGTGCCGGGGGGTTCTGGAAACACCATATATTTT
.	TRBV7-2	TRBJ1-5	TRBD1	CASSPNRGTQQPQHF	TGTGCCAGCAGCCCAAACAGGGGGACACAGCAGCCCCAGCATTTT
.	TRBV10-3	TRBJ1-1	.	CAISSNRETEAFF	TGTGCCATCAGCTCTAACAGGGAGACTGAAGCTTTCTTT
.	TRBV5-4	TRBJ2-7	TRBD1	CASSETGPSSYEQYF	TGTGCCAGCAGCGAGACAGGGCCTAGCTCCTATGAGCAGTACTTC
once	TRBV7-6	TRBJ2-7	TRBD2	CASSPRLAQFEPYEQYF	TGTGCCAGCAGCCCTAGACTAGCGCAATTCGAACCCTACGAGCAGTACTTC
.	TRBV15	TRBJ2-7	TRBD1	CATSRAQQGAYEQYF	TGTGCCACCAGCAGAGCGCAACAGGGGGCCTACGAGCAGTACTTC
.	TRBV21-1	TRBJ2-3	.	CASSRADRGRALDTQYF	TGTGCCAGCAGTAGGGCGGATCGCGGGAGGGCCCTAGATACGCAGTATTTT
.	TRBV6-1	TRBJ1-5	.	CASSEAGAGKPQHF	TGTGCCAGCAGTGAAGCGGGGGCCGGGAAGCCCCAGCATTTT
.	TRBV6-5	TRBJ2-7	TRBD2	CATRGLANSYEQYF	TGTGCCACTAGAGGACTAGCGAACTCCTACGAGCAGTACTTC
.	TRBV27	TRBJ1-1	TRBD1	CASKSQGAGEDTEAFF	TGTGCCAGCAAATCTCAGGGGGCCGGTGAGGACACTGAAGCTTTCTTT
.	TRBV5-1	TRBJ2-7	.	CASSLFSGSYEQYF	TGCGCCAGCAGCTTGTTTAGCGGATCCTACGAGCAGTACTTC
.	TRBV6-4	TRBJ2-1	TRBD2	CASRRLAGDNEQFF	TGTGCCAGCAGACGACTAGCGGGAGATAATGAGCAGTTCTTC
.	TRBV18	TRBJ2-7	.	CASSQNTGIDEQYF	TGTGCCAGCTCACAAAATACAGGGATCGACGAGCAGTACTTC
few	TRBV7-2	TRBJ2-7	.	CASSRARGSYEQYF	TGTGCCAGCAGCCGAGCACGAGGGAGCTACGAGCAGTACTTC
.	TRBV6-6	TRBJ2-1	.	CASSYSRATNNEQFF	TGTGCCAGCAGTTACTCGAGAGCGACTAACAATGAGCAGTTCTTC
.	TRBV2	TRBJ2-7	.	CASSDEAYYEQYF	TGTGCCAGCAGTGACGAGGCCTACTACGAGCAGTACTTC
.	TRBV5-1	TRBJ2-3	.	CASSLSVLGRASTDTQYF	TGCGCCAGCAGCTTGAGCGTGTTGGGCAGGGCTTCTACAGATACGCAGTATTTT
once	TRBV7-8	TRBJ1-1	TRBD1	CASSNRGPHTEAFF	TGTGCCAGCAGTAACAGGGGGCCCCACACTGAAGCTTTCTTT
few	TRBV9	TRBJ2-7	TRBD2	CASSFGLAEPYEQYF	TGTGCCAGCAGCTTTGGACTAGCGGAGCCCTACGAGCAGTACTTC
once	TRBV5-1	TRBJ2-7	.	CASSLGQNYEQYF	TGCGCCAGCAGCTTGGGACAGAACTACGAGCAGTACTTC
.	TRBV7-2	TRBJ1-2	TRBD1	CASSLDSTGTYGYTF	TGTGCCAGCAGCTTAGACTCGACAGGGACCTATGGCTACACCTTC
.	TRBV7-6	TRBJ1-5	.	CASSLRGGTNQPQHF	TGTGCCAGCAGCTTACGAGGGGGTACCAATCAGCCCCAGCATTTT